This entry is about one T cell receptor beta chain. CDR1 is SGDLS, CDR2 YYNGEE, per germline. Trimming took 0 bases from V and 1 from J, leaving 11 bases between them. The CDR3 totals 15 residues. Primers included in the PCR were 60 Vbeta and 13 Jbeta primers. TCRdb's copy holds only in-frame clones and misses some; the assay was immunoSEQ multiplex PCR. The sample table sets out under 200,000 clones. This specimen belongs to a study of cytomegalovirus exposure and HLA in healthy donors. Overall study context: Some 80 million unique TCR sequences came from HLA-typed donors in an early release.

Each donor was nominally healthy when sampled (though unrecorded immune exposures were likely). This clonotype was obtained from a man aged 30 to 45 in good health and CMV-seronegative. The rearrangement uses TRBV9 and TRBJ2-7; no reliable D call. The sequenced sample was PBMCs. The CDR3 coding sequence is TGTGCCAGCAGCGTAGCTCCAGGCCCGTCCTACGAGCAGTACTTC. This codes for CASSVAPGPSYEQYF.